Described below is a single TCR beta chain sequence and its context. In the original analysis: Scientists estimated how many nucleated cells there were by amplifying reference gene primers. The repertoire was sequenced with immunoSEQ multiplex PCR; TCRdb's copy has only in-frame clones and lacks some. V, J and clone size are those of that table, while D and trimming were read from the DNA. Of 130,000 or so clones listed, more than 85% are singletons. The germline gives CDR1 SGHRS, CDR2 YFSETQ. Trimming at V came to 0 bases and at J to 5 bases, leaving 2 bases not matched to a gene. This CDR3 region has 15 residues. These data are taken from a study of blood T cell repertoires in COVID-19. Overall study context: The United States, Italy and Spain were the sources of the acute and convalescent COVID-19 samples. PBMCs, B-cell-depleted T cells, or T cells were the source of the cDNA or gDNA that made up the material.

The clonotype originates from a man aged 45-60 years with active or convalescent COVID-19. This chain connects TRBV5-1 to TRBJ2-1; 10 positions agree with TRBD2. Sequencing used peripheral blood. CDR3 residues: CASSLDSGGNNEQFF. The CDR3 DNA reads TGCGCCAGCAGCTTGGATAGCGGGGGGAACAATGAGCAGTTCTTC.